Listed below are T cell receptor beta chains from one sample, sequenced in a study of cytomegalovirus exposure and HLA in healthy donors. Method: immunoSEQ multiplex PCR; TCRdb's copy keeps in-frame clones and lacks some. The repertoire holds about 130,000 clones, over 65% seen once, with roughly 10% in the top ten. Material: PBMCs. These receptors were obtained from a man younger than 45 in good health and CMV-seropositive. Each CDR3 is given without its conserved first and last residue. The order of the fields is V gene, J gene, CDR3 protein.

V: TRBV21-1; J: TRBJ1-2; CDR3: AKGQGACMRGYT
V: TRBV7-8; J: TRBJ2-1; CDR3: GVSGGNWNEQF
V: TRBV7-9; J: TRBJ2-1; CDR3: ASSLEASGRAHNEQF
V: TRBV9; J: TRBJ2-3; CDR3: ASSVEPSYATDTQY
V: TRBV7-2; J: TRBJ1-5; CDR3: ASSLRGNQPQH
V: TRBV5-8; J: TRBJ2-1; CDR3: ASSSTGLAGGIDNEQF
V: TRBV6-1; J: TRBJ1-1; CDR3: ASSDQTGINTEAF
V: TRBV19; J: TRBJ2-1; CDR3: ASSVMSGDEQF
V: TRBV30; J: TRBJ2-1; CDR3: AWSGWDTPKLEQF
V: TRBV10-3; J: TRBJ2-2; CDR3: AITDRADTGELF
V: TRBV29-1; J: TRBJ1-2; CDR3: SVDGTPNYGYT
V: TRBV7-2; J: TRBJ1-2; CDR3: ASSLGQGVTGYT
V: TRBV5-4; J: TRBJ2-5; CDR3: ASSSQDQETQY
V: TRBV9; J: TRBJ1-1; CDR3: ASSPMAGMNTEAF
V: TRBV28; J: TRBJ1-2; CDR3: ASSLSGSNGYT
V: TRBV7-9; J: TRBJ2-3; CDR3: ASSFGGLAGPDTQY
V: TRBV19; J: TRBJ1-5; CDR3: ASLGRGQGPNQPQH
V: TRBV9; J: TRBJ2-1; CDR3: ASSPRTGVNNEQF
V: TRBV4-1; J: TRBJ2-1; CDR3: ASSQDAAVSYNEQF
V: TRBV11-2; J: TRBJ2-7; CDR3: ASSRQGRRGEQY
V: TRBV9; J: TRBJ2-7; CDR3: ASSATGTGLNTYEQY
V: TRBV9; J: TRBJ2-1; CDR3: ASSVELAGYNEQF
V: TRBV28; J: TRBJ1-1; CDR3: ASITGRDDRFRAF
V: TRBV10-2; J: TRBJ2-3; CDR3: ASRRDQASDTQY
V: TRBV30; J: TRBJ1-3; CDR3: AWRMRSGNTIY
V: TRBV10-1; J: TRBJ2-7; CDR3: ASSEYGLAGADEQY
V: TRBV7-2; J: TRBJ2-5; CDR3: ASSGGGRETQY
V: TRBV19; J: TRBJ2-2; CDR3: ASSTRTSGTGELF
V: TRBV14; J: TRBJ1-1; CDR3: ASSPDRGLLNTEAF
V: TRBV6-1; J: TRBJ2-6; CDR3: ASKSRAGANVLT
V: TRBV9; J: TRBJ1-2; CDR3: ASSPSTTDSHYGYT
V: TRBV5-4; J: TRBJ2-1; CDR3: ASTRDGGSYNEQF
V: TRBV27; J: TRBJ2-3; CDR3: ASSTSGEGWDTQY
V: TRBV7-2; J: TRBJ1-3; CDR3: ASSLDRVSGNTIY
V: TRBV19; J: TRBJ1-5; CDR3: ASSTFSNQPQH
V: TRBV7-3; J: TRBJ1-2; CDR3: ASSPTPGDYGYT
V: TRBV6-5; J: TRBJ2-7; CDR3: ASSWTEGSYEQY
V: TRBV7-9; J: TRBJ1-4; CDR3: ASYRVPNEKLF
V: TRBV10-3; J: TRBJ2-7; CDR3: AISGEEGSSYEQY
V: TRBV7-2; J: TRBJ2-7; CDR3: ASSLQAGGYEQY
V: TRBV7-2; J: TRBJ1-2; CDR3: ASSRNGGAFGYT